Sequencing of this TCR beta chain was carried out in a study of cytomegalovirus exposure and HLA in healthy donors. Per germline, CDR1 SGDLS and CDR2 YYNGEE. V lost 0 bases and J 0 bases, leaving 8 bases between the germline ends. This CDR3 region has 15 residues. PCR used 60 Vbeta primers and 13 Jbeta primers. Authors' processing steps: Roughly 10 million shared chains were among about 80 million unique TCR beta chains counted in a later analysis. The repertoire was sequenced with immunoSEQ multiplex PCR; TCRdb's copy has only in-frame clones and lacks some. The V and J calls and clone size are taken from that table; D and trimming were inferred from the DNA. The repertoire includes roughly 20,000 clones, more than 80% of them detected once, and roughly 23% sits in the top ten.

The sequencing sample was made of PBMCs. This sequence joins TRBV9 and TRBJ2-3; D ambiguous. The sequence derives from a human donor in good health. The CDR3 DNA is TGTGCCAGCAGCGTAGTGGGCGAAAGCACAGATACGCAGTATTTT. It codes for CASSVVGESTDTQYF.